This entry lists 22 T cell receptor beta chains sequenced from one sample in a study of T-cell reconstitution after alpha-beta-depleted transplantation in children. During its preparation, the TCRbeta library received unique molecular identifiers. One entry per CDR3 protein, called by TCRdb with MiXCR from the PCR reads. The sample records approximately 1,000,000 distinct CDR3 sequences, about 31% being singletons. The input for sequencing was PBMCs, mostly from graft donor cells, taken 360 days after TCRalphabeta/CD19-depleted stem cell transplant. All receptors come from a boy less than two years old who had a stem cell transplant for SCID, so the T cells may come from the graft donor.

The gene calls are TRBV12-3 or TRBV12-4 and TRBJ2-1; D not resolved. The CDR3 extends over 15 amino acids. V gave up 7 bases and J gave up 0 bases, with 13 bases separating them. The CDR3 loop is CASNLSPSSYNEQFF. DNA of the CDR3: TGTGCCAGCAACCTTAGCCCGAGCTCCTACAATGAGCAGTTCTTC.

The table lists this clonotype with a count of one. The J gene is TRBJ2-1, the V gene TRBV19, with D possibly being TRBD2 (5 bases). Germline CDR1 LNHDA, CDR2 SQIVND (reference sequence). V was clipped by 5 bases and J by 5 bases, with 10 bases between them. The CDR3 loop spans 13 amino acids. Here the CDR3 DNA reads TGTGCCAGTAGTCGGACTTGGGACAATGAGCAGTTCTTC. Translating it yields CASSRTWDNEQFF.

The rearrangement links TRBV2 to TRBJ2-5; maybe TRBD2 (5 bases). There are 12 residues in the CDR3. Germline V gives CDR1 SNHLY, CDR2 FYNNEI. V lost 5 bases and J 3 bases, leaving 7 bases between the germline ends. DNA of the CDR3: TGTGCCAGCAGTTGGAGGAAAGAGACCCAGTACTTC. Amino acid sequence: CASSWRKETQYF.

This clonotype came up a few times. This chain joins TRBV6-2 or TRBV6-3 and TRBJ1-5; D not certain. The CDR3 runs 17 residues. The germline CDR1 and CDR2 sequences are MNHEY and SVGEGT. V shed 6 bases and J shed 0 bases, with 18 bases lying between them. CDR3 nucleotide sequence: TGTGCCAGCAGCCCTGAACAGAAAATATATAGCAATCAGCCCCAGCATTTT. Translating gives CASSPEQKIYSNQPQHF.

DNA for the CDR3: TGTGCCAGCAGCGCGGGGGCTCGGGGCGGGGAGCTGTTTTTT. Translated, it gives CASSAGARGGELFF. The gene calls are TRBV12-3 or TRBV12-4 and TRBJ2-2, with a possible D match to TRBD2 (7 bases). CDR3 length equals 14 residues. Trimming stripped 6 bases from V and 7 bases from J, with 15 bases between.

The V call is TRBV18, the J call TRBJ2-4; 7 nucleotides agree with TRBD1. The V segment lost 3 bases and the J segment 6 bases; nucleotides outside the gene matches: 5. This CDR3 spans 14 amino acids. CDR1 is KGHSH and CDR2 is LQKENI in the germline V gene. As DNA, the CDR3 is TGTGCCAGCTCACCCGGACAGGCTAGAAACATTCAGTACTTC. Residues: CASSPGQARNIQYF.

As DNA, the CDR3 is TGCGCCAGCAGCCAAGATCGTCAGTCGTATAGCGAGCAGTACTTC. Its translation is CASSQDRQSYSEQYF. This chain uses TRBV4-1 with TRBJ2-7; no firm D call. This CDR3 contains 15 residues. V was cut by 0 bases and J by 6 bases, with 15 bases left in between. In germline, CDR1 is MGHRA, CDR2 YSYEKL.

This clonotype was counted between two and nine times. The rearrangement uses TRBV12-3 or TRBV12-4 and TRBJ2-3, with 8 bases matching TRBD2. V shed 5 bases and J 3 bases; nucleotides not matched to a gene: 7. This CDR3 comprises 15 residues. The CDR3 reads CASSPTSVLTDTQYF. CDR3 in DNA: TGTGCCAGCAGTCCGACTAGCGTTTTGACAGATACGCAGTATTTT.

V gene TRBV28 combines with J gene TRBJ2-3, with TRBD1 matching 11 bases. Germline-derived CDR1 and CDR2 are MDHEN and SYDVKM. V was clipped by 3 bases and J by 4 bases; unmatched bases: 6. CDR3 length: 16 residues. CDR3 bases: TGTGCCAGCAGTTTTCTGGACAGGGGGCGGGCAGATACGCAGTATTTT. Its protein is CASSFLDRGRADTQYF.

V gene TRBV7-8 combines with J gene TRBJ1-1; 7 nucleotides agree with TRBD1. Per germline, CDR1 SGHVS and CDR2 FQNEAQ. The CDR3 consists of 14 residues. J lost 4 bases, V lost 1 base, and 3 bases had no gene match. The CDR3 here is CASSLGDRVTEAFF. The CDR3 DNA sequence: TGTGCCAGCAGCTTAGGTGACAGGGTCACTGAAGCTTTCTTT.

This rearrangement joins TRBV11-2 to TRBJ1-6, with a weak D call TRBD1 (6 bases). The CDR3 is 14 residues long. V lost 5 bases to trimming and J lost 14 bases, with 19 bases between them. Germline V gives CDR1 SGHAT, CDR2 FQNNGV. CDR3 nucleotides: TGTGCCAGCAGCGCCTCAGTCAGGGGAGAAACCCTCCACTTT. Residues: CASSASVRGETLHF.

This chain connects TRBV2 to TRBJ1-1, with a tentative D call TRBD1 (5 bases). Trimming took 8 bases from V and 4 from J, leaving 11 bases between them. Germline CDR1 reads SNHLY; CDR2 reads FYNNEI. The CDR3 runs 12 residues. In nucleotides, the CDR3 is TGTGCCAGCCGCGGGGGGGTCACTGAAGCTTTCTTT. Translation: CASRGGVTEAFF.

J is TRBJ2-3 and V is TRBV7-3, with 9 bases lining up with TRBD2. Per the germline V gene, CDR1 is SGHTA and CDR2 is FQGTGA. There are 19 residues in the CDR3. The V gene end was trimmed by 4 bases and the J gene end by 1 base; junction bases not matched to a gene: 15. CDR3 amino acids: CASSSQGGAGTSRTDTQYF. CDR3 DNA sequence: TGTGCCAGCAGCTCACAAGGGGGCGCCGGGACTAGCCGCACAGATACGCAGTATTTT.

This chain connects TRBV20-1 to TRBJ2-5; D gene uncertain. The V gene lost 5 bases and the J gene lost 5 bases, with 12 bases spanning the gap. The CDR3 covers 12 residues. Germline V gene data show CDR1 as DFQATT and CDR2 as SNEGSKA (reference sequence). CDR3 loop: CSAHRTRETQYF. DNA for the CDR3: TGCAGTGCTCACCGGACGCGTGAGACCCAGTACTTC.

This clonotype appeared a few times. V gene TRBV6-1 combines with J gene TRBJ2-7; no definite D call. This CDR3 has 13 amino acids. V lost 7 bases to trimming and J lost 2 bases, with 12 bases between them. The germline V gene has CDR1 MNHNS and CDR2 SASEGT. The CDR3 sequence: CASKAGSTYEQYF. Written as DNA, the CDR3 is TGTGCCAGCAAGGCAGGATCAACCTACGAGCAGTACTTC.

The V and J genes are TRBV12-3 or TRBV12-4 and TRBJ1-3; D remains unclear. The ends were cut back, 6 bases at V and 4 bases at J, with 19 bases in the middle. CDR3 length equals 16 residues. CDR3 nucleotide sequence: TGTGCCAGCAGCGACCTTCGGGTTACTCCCGGAAACACCATATATTTT. This translates into CASSDLRVTPGNTIYF.

This chain joins TRBV3-1 and TRBJ2-7; unclear D gene. The CDR3 is 15 residues long. V was trimmed by 0 bases and J by 4 bases, leaving 13 bases between them. Germline lookup yields CDR1 LGHDT and CDR2 YNNKEL (reference sequence). This chain's CDR3 is CASSQEPSLGYEQYF. In nucleotides, the CDR3 is TGTGCCAGCAGCCAAGAGCCTAGTCTCGGATACGAGCAGTACTTC.

The chain recombines TRBV9 with TRBJ2-3; possibly TRBD1 or TRBD2 for D (5 bases each). Germline CDR1 reads SGDLS; CDR2 reads YYNGEE. V lost 0 bases and J 2 bases, leaving 10 bases between the germline ends. The CDR3 totals 15 residues. The CDR3 spells CASSVAVGPTDTQYF. The CDR3, as DNA: TGTGCCAGCAGCGTAGCTGTGGGACCCACAGATACGCAGTATTTT.

This clonotype turned up a few times. The V gene is TRBV7-9, the J gene TRBJ1-2; D is perhaps TRBD1 (6 bases). CDR1 and CDR2 (germline): SEHNR, FQNEAQ (reference sequence). The CDR3 runs 16 residues. Trimming stripped 1 base from V and 7 bases from J, with 19 bases between. The CDR3 region is CASSLGGQGRRFGYTF. As DNA, the CDR3 is TGTGCCAGCAGCTTAGGGGGCCAGGGGCGCCGTTTTGGCTACACCTTC.

The rearrangement links TRBV7-9 to TRBJ1-6; 7 nucleotides align to TRBD1. V shed 2 bases and J 7 bases; nucleotides not matched to a gene: 8. The CDR3 spans 16 residues. Germline V gene sequence: CDR1 SEHNR, CDR2 FQNEAQ (reference sequence). DNA of the CDR3: TGTGCCAGCAGCTTACAGGGGGGGCTCAGGAATTCACCCCTCCACTTT. Residues: CASSLQGGLRNSPLHF.

This clonotype showed up just a few times. CDR3 loop: CASRGTGTTTEAFF. The DNA for the CDR3 is TGCGCCAGCAGGGGGACAGGGACAACCACTGAAGCTTTCTTT. This chain uses TRBV5-1 with TRBJ1-1, with 9 positions matching TRBD1. The J segment lost 4 bases and the V segment lost 5 bases, leaving 6 bases of the junction unmatched. CDR3 size: 14 residues. CDR1 and CDR2 (germline): SGHRS, YFSETQ.

This clonotype turned up a few times. The V gene is TRBV28, the J gene TRBJ1-1, with 7 bases that match TRBD1. Germline V gene data show CDR1 as MDHEN and CDR2 as SYDVKM. CDR3 size: 15 residues. The V gene end was trimmed by 2 bases and the J gene end by 1 base; junction bases not matched to a gene: 4. CDR3 region: CASSLDRDGNTEAFF. The CDR3 DNA is TGTGCCAGCAGTTTAGACAGGGACGGGAACACTGAAGCTTTCTTT. The variable domain in full, completed from reference TRBV28 and TRBJ1-1, reads DVKVTQSSRYLVKRTGEKVFLECVQDMDHENMFWYRQDPGLGLRLIYFSYDVKMKEKGDIPEGYSVSREKKERFSLILESASTNQTSMYLCASSLDRDGNTEAFFGQGTRLTVV.